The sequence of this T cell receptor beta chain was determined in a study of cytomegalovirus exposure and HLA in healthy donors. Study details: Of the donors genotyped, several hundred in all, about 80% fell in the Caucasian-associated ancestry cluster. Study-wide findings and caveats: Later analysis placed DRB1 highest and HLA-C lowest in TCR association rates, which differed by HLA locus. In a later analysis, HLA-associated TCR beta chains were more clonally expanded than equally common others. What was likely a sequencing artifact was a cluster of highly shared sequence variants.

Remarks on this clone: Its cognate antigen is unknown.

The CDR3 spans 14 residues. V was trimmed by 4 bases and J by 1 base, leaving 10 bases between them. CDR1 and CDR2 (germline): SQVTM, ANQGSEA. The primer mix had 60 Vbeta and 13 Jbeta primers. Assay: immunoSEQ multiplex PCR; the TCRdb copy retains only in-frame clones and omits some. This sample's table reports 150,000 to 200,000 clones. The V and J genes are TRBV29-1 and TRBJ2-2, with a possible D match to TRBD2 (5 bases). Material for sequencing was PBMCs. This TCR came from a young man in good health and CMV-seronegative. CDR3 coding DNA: TGCAGCGTTGGTCTAGCCGGGAACACCGGGGAGCTGTTTTTT. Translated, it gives CSVGLAGNTGELFF.